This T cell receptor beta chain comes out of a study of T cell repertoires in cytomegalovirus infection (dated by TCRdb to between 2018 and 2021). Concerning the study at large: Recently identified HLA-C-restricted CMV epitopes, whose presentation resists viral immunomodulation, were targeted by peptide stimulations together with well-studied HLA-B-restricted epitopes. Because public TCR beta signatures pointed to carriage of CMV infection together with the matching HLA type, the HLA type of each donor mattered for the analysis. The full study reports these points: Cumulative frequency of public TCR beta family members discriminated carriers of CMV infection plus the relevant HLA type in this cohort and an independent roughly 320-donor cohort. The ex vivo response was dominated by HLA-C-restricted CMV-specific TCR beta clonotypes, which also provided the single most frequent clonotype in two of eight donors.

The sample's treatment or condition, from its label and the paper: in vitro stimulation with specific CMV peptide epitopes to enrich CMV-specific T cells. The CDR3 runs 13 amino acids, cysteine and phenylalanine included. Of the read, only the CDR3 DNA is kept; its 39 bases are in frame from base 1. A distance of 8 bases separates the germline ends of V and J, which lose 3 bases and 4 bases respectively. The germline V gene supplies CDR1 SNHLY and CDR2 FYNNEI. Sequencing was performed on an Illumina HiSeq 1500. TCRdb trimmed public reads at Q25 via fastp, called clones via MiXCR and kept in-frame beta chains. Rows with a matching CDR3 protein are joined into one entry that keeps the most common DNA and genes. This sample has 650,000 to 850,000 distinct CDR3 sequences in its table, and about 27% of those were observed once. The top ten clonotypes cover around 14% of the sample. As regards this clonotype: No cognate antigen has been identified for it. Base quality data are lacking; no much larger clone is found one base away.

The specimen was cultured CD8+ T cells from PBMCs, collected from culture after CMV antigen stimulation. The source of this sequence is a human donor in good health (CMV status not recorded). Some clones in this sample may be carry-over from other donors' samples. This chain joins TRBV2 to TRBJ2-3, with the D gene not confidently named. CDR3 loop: CASSEAPPDTQYF. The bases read TGTGCCAGCAGTGAGGCTCCCCCAGATACGCAGTATTTT.